This T cell receptor beta chain was observed in a study of T cells in localized non-small cell lung cancer. Remarks on this clone: The antigen is undetermined.

Produced via immunoSEQ multiplex PCR; TCRdb's table is partial and in-frame only. The table records about 72,000 clones, roughly 81% of them present only once. Findings of the study overall: Adjacent lung exhibited a median of 57 among the 100 most abundant tumor clones. Sequence data derive from only one tumor region, so heterogeneity remains possible. Highest T cell clonality was seen in uninvolved adjacent lung, surpassing that measured in tumor.

The CDR3 length is 16 residues. Germline CDR1 and CDR2: MNHNY and SVGAGI (reference sequence). The ends were cut back, 5 bases at V and 1 base at J, with 15 bases in the middle. The sample consisted of peripheral blood, taken before any cancer treatment. This chain links TRBV6-6 with TRBJ2-1, with D maybe TRBD1 (6 bases). This TCR was recovered from a female donor over 55 with stage I lung adenocarcinoma. The DNA of the CDR3 is TGTGCCAGCAGTACCGGGACACAACTTTCCTACAATGAGCAGTTCTTC. This encodes CASSTGTQLSYNEQFF.